This TCR beta chain was found in a study of blood T cells in healthy people across ages. Across the study: Template switching recovered approximately one barcoded beta molecule for every two T cells.

With a J-beta primer mix and a sample-barcoded 5' primer, a second PCR ran about 7 to 11 cycles. Each CDR3 protein gets one entry after TCRdb re-called the 5' RACE reads with MiXCR. Of over 950,000 distinct CDR3 sequences in the sample, more than 30% were seen once. Trimming cost V 0 bases and J 7 bases; bases outside gene matches: 3. The CDR3 length is 14 residues. Germline V gene data show CDR1 as DFQATT and CDR2 as SNEGSKA (reference sequence). Notes on the study in general: Correlation between TCR beta diversity and naive T cell percentage was strong.

As concerns this clonotype: What it recognizes is unknown.

Input material: blood. The rearrangement uses TRBV20-1 and TRBJ1-6, with 7 nucleotides matching TRBD1. The receptor was derived from a man younger than 30 in good health. In DNA, the CDR3 is TGCAGTGCTAGAGAGACAGGGACCAATTCACCCCTCCACTTT. This encodes CSARETGTNSPLHF.